This entry describes one T cell receptor beta chain. Its antigen is unknown. Base qualities were left out, and no much larger clone turns up one base away. This entry is derived from a study of graft-versus-host responses after intestinal transplantation (dated by TCRdb to the early 2020s). In terms of the full investigation: Recipients received multivisceral, liver-intestinal, or isolated intestinal transplants. Every recipient was given anti-thymocyte globulin induction, followed by roughly 3 years of maintenance tacrolimus and steroids. Rather than being sequenced by the commercial service, samples from three later patients were sequenced in-house on an Illumina MiSeq and processed with MiXCR. Donor T cell macrochimerism was defined as a peak of at least 4% donor T cells among recipient peripheral blood mononuclear cells. Alloreactive clones were identified by sequencing pre-transplant mixed lymphocyte reaction products and comparing these products with unstimulated pre-transplant donor and recipient T cells. Of the approximately 24 intestinal transplant recipients enrolled in the cohort, one of whom was a retransplant, 3 patients without pretransplant specimens were excluded. After intestinal transplantation, graft-versus-host and host-versus-graft alloreactive T cell clones in the graft, circulation and bone marrow were tracked using bulk TCR-beta CDR3 sequencing. What the authors observed across the whole study: Peak levels of circulating GvH clones were associated with declines in HvG clones early after transplant. In the allografts of patients with donor T cell macrochimerism, GvH to HvG T cell clonal ratios were high. Conclusions were limited by the relatively low number and heterogeneity of intestinal transplant patients. GvH clones were detected in recipient bone marrow, and some of these GvH clones were observed earlier in ileal mucosa or blood, consistent with an intestinal mucosal origin.

CDR1 and CDR2 are drawn from the germline V gene: SGHDT, YYEEEE. The CDR3 spans 13 residues, from the cysteine through the phenylalanine. The entry retains the CDR3 DNA only, 39 bases that are in frame from base 1. V drops 4 bases and J drops 0 bases, leaving 7 bases in between. What this sample's time point label stands for: cells obtained before transplantation from donor or recipient. CD3+CD4+ and CD3+CD8+ populations were FACS-sorted from unstimulated pre-transplant donor and recipient cells taken from spleen or lymph nodes. The library was produced with the immunoSEQ multiplex PCR assay. For most patients, genomic DNA was isolated using the Qiagen DNeasy Blood and Tissue Kit and was shipped frozen to Adaptive Biotechnologies for TCR sequencing. High-throughput TCR-beta CDR3 sequencing of genomic DNA from most patients was performed by Adaptive Biotechnologies. The study's own analysis went as follows. Adaptive's ImmunoSEQ software was the source of the TCR sequencing data for around 20 patients, while a few other patients were processed with MiXCR and VDJtools. To correct CD4 versus CD8 sorting errors, any sequence found in both subsets at a frequency ratio below 5:1 was removed. CDR3 nucleotide sequences shared between donor and recipient were removed because the origin of such sequences could not be assigned. At least 2-fold expansion over unstimulated cells and a minimum CFSE-low frequency of 0.002% (template counts) or 0.001% (read counts) were required for clones to be classified as alloreactive. A clone was considered mappable if detected in the sequenced pre-transplant spleen, lymph node, or MLR CFSE-low populations of the donor or recipient. Cumulative frequency of alloreactive clones was calculated as a percentage of all sequences weighted by copy number. Entries here come from immuneACCESS through TCRdb and include only in-frame sequences with V and J called. Some clones fail to appear in such tables; in the studies checked, an unresolved V gene covers under half of the shortfall, and the cause of the remainder is unknown. The DNA was the basis for D and trimming; V, J and clone size are from that table. The sample has 40,000 to 55,000 clones on record, 70% to 90% of them singletons. The ten largest account for 0.62% of the sample.

The specimen was unstimulated CD4+ T cells sorted from spleen or lymph node cells, collected before transplant. The chain is made from TRBV5-6 and TRBJ1-1; the D gene is unclear. The clonotype comes from a human donor who was the organ donor for an intestinal transplant. The CDR3 protein is CASSLDLNTEAFF. The DNA sequence is as follows: TGTGCCAGCAGCCTGGACTTGAACACTGAAGCTTTCTTT.